The 20 T cell receptor beta chains reported below all come from one sample, sequenced in a study of beta chain features in type 1 diabetes. Their target antigens are unknown. Study-level results: There was a moderate but significant shortening of TCRB CDR3s in all four CD4+ subsets of Type 1 diabetes patients.

Isolated RNA was reverse transcribed in full, so expressed TCRB transcripts were sequenced. The data were produced by immunoSEQ multiplex PCR, yet TCRdb's version contains in-frame clones alone and is incomplete. The table has 600,000 to 750,000 clones, roughly 12% seen once. Sequencing used naive CD4+ T cells from blood. These receptors originate from a man aged 30 to 45 with type 1 diabetes.

This clone was seen a handful of times. This chain links TRBV9 with TRBJ2-1, with D possibly TRBD1 on 6 matching bases. The CDR3 sequence is 12 residues long. Between the trimmed V and J ends, which lost 4 bases and 12 bases, there was a span of 14 bases. CDR1 is SGDLS and CDR2 is YYNGEE in the germline V gene. The CDR3 DNA reads TGTGCCAGCAGCACACAGGGCCTTGGGCAGTTCTTC. Amino acid sequence: CASSTQGLGQFF.

The chain couples TRBV18 to TRBJ2-5; D gene ambiguous. Germline V gene data show CDR1 as KGHSH and CDR2 as LQKENI. V was pared by 2 bases and J by 1 base, with 8 bases between. This CDR3 contains 14 residues. The CDR3 bases are TGTGCCAGCTCACCAGGGGTTTCCCAAGAGACCCAGTACTTC. Amino acid sequence: CASSPGVSQETQYF. Together with reference TRBV18 and TRBJ2-5, the CDR3 gives the full variable domain: NAGVMQNPRHLVRRRGQEARLRCSPMKGHSHVYWYRQLPEEGLKFMVYLQKENIIDESGMPKERFSAEFPKEGPSILRIQQVVRGDSAAYFCASSPGVSQETQYFGPGTRLLVL.

This clone was counted between two and nine times. This chain connects TRBV2 to TRBJ2-6; D may match TRBD1 or TRBD2 (5 bases each). Germline CDR1 and CDR2: SNHLY and FYNNEI. V was clipped by 4 bases and J by 0 bases, with 16 bases between them. This CDR3 comprises 18 residues. The CDR3 sequence is CASSGDVGYRSGANVLTF. CDR3 bases: TGTGCCAGCAGTGGGGACGTAGGGTACCGCTCTGGGGCCAACGTCCTGACTTTC.

This clone was seen a handful of times. The CDR3 sequence is CASSYSGGTAYNEQFF. CDR3 DNA: TGTGCCAGCAGTTACTCGGGGGGGACGGCATACAATGAGCAGTTCTTC. V gene TRBV6-5 combines with J gene TRBJ2-1; 7 nucleotides line up with TRBD2. CDR1 is MNHEY, CDR2 SVGAGI, per germline. The CDR3 length is 16 residues. J lost 4 bases, V lost 0 bases, and 6 bases had no gene match.

This clone was observed a handful of times. V gene TRBV7-2 combines with J gene TRBJ2-3; the D call may be TRBD1 or TRBD2 (5 bases each). The germline CDR1 and CDR2 sequences are SGHTA and FQGNSA. With 4 bases removed from V and 0 bases from J, the gap between germline ends came to 11 bases. The CDR3 length is 15 residues. This chain's CDR3 is CASSSMGTSTDTQYF. CDR3 in DNA: TGTGCCAGCAGCTCCATGGGGACGAGCACAGATACGCAGTATTTT.

V usage is TRBV5-4 and J usage is TRBJ2-5; no clear D gene. The germline V gene encodes CDR1 SGHNT and CDR2 YYREEE (reference sequence). The CDR3 has 16 amino acids. V was cut by 0 bases and J by 5 bases, with 17 bases left in between. CDR3 residues: CASSLGARKDGETQYF. The CDR3, as DNA: TGTGCCAGCAGCTTGGGGGCTCGGAAGGATGGGGAGACCCAGTACTTC.

This clone was found a few times. CDR3 protein: CASSRGRVADTQYF. The CDR3 DNA reads as TGTGCCAGCTCACGAGGACGGGTAGCAGATACGCAGTATTTT. The chain is built from TRBV18 and TRBJ2-3; D unclear. V was cut by 4 bases and J by 4 bases, with 12 bases left in between. Germline assignment: CDR1 KGHSH and CDR2 LQKENI. The CDR3 sequence is 14 residues long.

The table lists this clone with a few counts. The rearrangement uses TRBV7-2 and TRBJ2-7, with a tentative D call TRBD1 (5 bases). Per germline, CDR1 SGHTA and CDR2 FQGNSA. V shed 5 bases and J shed 0 bases, with 17 bases lying between them. The CDR3 contains 16 residues. The CDR3 DNA follows: TGTGCCAGCAGCCAGTGGGGTCAGGGTGACTCCTACGAGCAGTACTTC. Protein product: CASSQWGQGDSYEQYF.

The chain employs TRBV29-1 and TRBJ2-6, with 7 bases fitting TRBD1. There are 18 residues in the CDR3. Per germline, CDR1 SQVTM and CDR2 ANQGSEA. Trimming took 6 bases from V and 0 from J; bases not matched to a gene: 14. DNA of the CDR3: TGCAGCGTAAACTTCCGGGACAGATCAACCTCTGGGGCCAACGTCCTGACTTTC. Its translation: CSVNFRDRSTSGANVLTF.

A few counts support this clone. This chain joins TRBV9 and TRBJ1-2, with D hard to call. Germline V gene data show CDR1 as SGDLS and CDR2 as YYNGEE. This CDR3 region has 14 residues. Trimming left V 2 bases short and J 4 bases short, with 12 bases between. In nucleotides, the CDR3 is TGTGCCAGCAGCGTCAATACAGCCTCCTATGGCTACACCTTC. Protein: CASSVNTASYGYTF.

This clone was observed a few times. The chain carries TRBV7-2 and TRBJ2-5; no reliable D call. Germline V CDR1 and CDR2: SGHTA, FQGNSA. V was clipped by 1 base and J by 2 bases, with 11 bases between them. The CDR3 has 15 amino acids. The CDR3 sequence: CASSLGQALQETQYF. The CDR3 nucleotides read TGTGCCAGCAGCTTAGGCCAGGCTTTACAAGAGACCCAGTACTTC.

This clone came up a few times. The chain is built from TRBV4-3 and TRBJ1-3; D is unresolved. Germline CDR1 and CDR2: LGHNA and YSLEER. The CDR3 consists of 15 residues. Deletions cut 0 bases from V and 0 bases from J, with 6 bases between. The CDR3 region is CASSQEWSSGNTIYF. In DNA, the CDR3 is TGCGCCAGCAGCCAAGAGTGGAGCTCTGGAAACACCATATATTTT.

The chain combines TRBV5-1 with TRBJ2-5; TRBD1 might be the D (6 bases). The germline V gene encodes CDR1 SGHRS and CDR2 YFSETQ. This CDR3 contains 14 residues. Trimming left V 3 bases short and J 0 bases short, with 9 bases between. CDR3 DNA sequence: TGCGCCAGCAGCTATCAGGGGAACCAAGAGACCCAGTACTTC. Translating gives CASSYQGNQETQYF. Full variable domain (missing parts from reference TRBV5-1 and TRBJ2-5): KAGVTQTPRYLIKTRGQQVTLSCSPISGHRSVSWYQQTPGQGLQFLFEYFSETQRNKGNFPGRFSGRQFSNSRSEMNVSTLELGDSALYLCASSYQGNQETQYFGPGTRLLVL.

This clone was found a few times. The J gene is TRBJ2-5, the V gene TRBV10-3; D possibly corresponds to TRBD1 (6 bases). The V and J ends lost 10 bases and 5 bases respectively, with 17 bases between them. Germline CDR1 ENHRY, CDR2 SYGVKD. This CDR3 contains 13 residues. The CDR3 bases are TGTGCCACCACCGACAGGAATGAGGAGACCCAGTACTTC. Its protein product is CATTDRNEETQYF.

In its sample, this clone was seen a few times. This rearrangement joins TRBV5-1 to TRBJ2-2; tentative D call: TRBD1 (6 bases). This CDR3 has 14 residues. Germline lookup yields CDR1 SGHRS and CDR2 YFSETQ. The germline V and J ends were trimmed by 4 bases and 4 bases, with 11 bases remaining between them. The CDR3 protein is CASSPGTITGELFF. CDR3 bases: TGCGCCAGCAGCCCCGGGACAATCACCGGGGAGCTGTTTTTT.

This clone was found a few times. The V gene is TRBV2, the J gene TRBJ2-2; D is perhaps TRBD1 (7 bases). V lost 10 bases and J 0 bases, leaving 15 bases between the germline ends. This CDR3 is built from 15 residues. Looked up from germline, CDR1 is SNHLY and CDR2 is FYNNEI. CDR3 coding DNA: TGTGCCACGTCTACAGGGGACTCGAACACCGGGGAGCTGTTTTTT. Protein sequence: CATSTGDSNTGELFF.

This chain connects TRBV19 to TRBJ1-5, with D possibly being TRBD1 (6 bases). Germline V gene sequence: CDR1 LNHDA, CDR2 SQIVND (reference sequence). V was clipped by 8 bases and J by 6 bases, with 17 bases between them. The CDR3 sequence is 14 residues long. CDR3 loop: CASVPQGSGQPQHF. The CDR3 DNA sequence: TGTGCCAGTGTCCCACAGGGATCGGGTCAGCCCCAGCATTTT.

V is TRBV29-1 and J is TRBJ1-1; no clear D. The V and J ends lost 4 bases and 0 bases respectively, with 15 bases between them. This CDR3 comprises 15 residues. Germline assignment: CDR1 SQVTM and CDR2 ANQGSEA. For the CDR3, the DNA is TGCAGCGTTGTGATGGTTAAGGGCGTGAACACTGAAGCTTTCTTT. It codes for CSVVMVKGVNTEAFF.

The V call is TRBV11-2, the J call TRBJ1-2, with D possibly being TRBD1 (5 bases). V dropped 3 bases and J dropped 4 bases, with 9 bases sitting between them. The CDR3 contains 13 residues. Germline-derived CDR1 and CDR2 are SGHAT and FQNNGV. Here the CDR3 reads CASSLKGPYGYTF. The CDR3 region has the DNA TGTGCCAGCAGCTTGAAGGGGCCCTATGGCTACACCTTC.

V is TRBV7-9 and J is TRBJ2-3; 8 nucleotides align to TRBD1. This CDR3 contains 13 residues. V gave up 7 bases and J gave up 12 bases; unmatched junction bases: 12. Per the germline V gene, CDR1 is SEHNR and CDR2 is FQNEAQ (reference sequence). CDR3 DNA: TGTGCCAGCACCGGACAGGGCACTCGATCTCAGTATTTT. Amino acids: CASTGQGTRSQYF.